The 5 T cell receptor beta chains below were found in one sample sequenced in a study of T cell responses to AZD1222 COVID-19 vaccine. The data were produced by immunoSEQ multiplex PCR, yet TCRdb's version contains in-frame clones alone and is incomplete. Counted here are about 130,000 clones, roughly 90% occurring once; the ten biggest clones make up around 5.3%. The specimen comprised peripheral blood, sampled 28 days after the second AZD1222 dose. Every receptor here comes from an adult who received the AZD1222 COVID-19 vaccine.

This clone was counted a single time. The gene calls are TRBV10-1 and TRBJ2-3, with 13 bases identical to TRBD2. This CDR3 comprises 16 residues. The V gene end was trimmed by 3 bases and the J gene end by 6 bases; junction bases not matched to a gene: 6. Per the germline V gene, CDR1 is WNHNN and CDR2 is SYGVQD (reference sequence). The CDR3 DNA follows: TGCGCCAGCAGTGATCGACTAGCGGGAGGAGTGGATACGCAGTATTTT. It specifies CASSDRLAGGVDTQYF.

The J gene is TRBJ2-7, the V gene TRBV11-2; the match to TRBD1 covers 7 bases. The CDR3 runs to 14 residues. CDR1 is SGHAT, CDR2 FQNNGV, per germline. The V and J ends lost 5 bases and 3 bases, in that order; junction bases with no gene match: 7. CDR3 sequence (DNA): TGTGCCAGCAGCCCAGACAGGGCTTACTACGAGCAGTACTTC. Translation gives CASSPDRAYYEQYF.

V and J are TRBV4-1 and TRBJ1-4, with D possibly TRBD1 on 5 matching bases. V dropped 1 base and J dropped 4 bases, with 10 bases sitting between them. CDR1 is MGHRA, CDR2 YSYEKL, per germline. The CDR3 consists of 15 residues. CDR3 sequence reads: CASSQGGARNEKLFF. The CDR3 coding sequence is TGCGCCAGCAGCCAAGGAGGGGCCCGTAATGAAAAACTGTTTTTT.

The J gene is TRBJ2-7, the V gene TRBV28; the match to TRBD1 covers 10 bases. Germline V gene sequence: CDR1 MDHEN, CDR2 SYDVKM. Trimming cost V 8 bases and J 3 bases; bases outside gene matches: 7. The CDR3 totals 14 residues. This CDR3 reads CASGRDRGLYEQYF. The CDR3 nucleotides are TGTGCCAGCGGACGGGACAGGGGACTCTACGAGCAGTACTTC.

This sequence joins TRBV16 and TRBJ1-2; D is perhaps TRBD1 (6 bases). CDR1 is KGHSY, CDR2 FQNENV, per germline. The CDR3 covers 15 residues. Trimming removed 0 bases from V and 4 bases from J, with 12 bases in between. The CDR3, as DNA: TGTGCCAGCAGCCAATCGGGGGGGGCGAGCTATGGCTACACCTTC. It is translated as CASSQSGGASYGYTF.